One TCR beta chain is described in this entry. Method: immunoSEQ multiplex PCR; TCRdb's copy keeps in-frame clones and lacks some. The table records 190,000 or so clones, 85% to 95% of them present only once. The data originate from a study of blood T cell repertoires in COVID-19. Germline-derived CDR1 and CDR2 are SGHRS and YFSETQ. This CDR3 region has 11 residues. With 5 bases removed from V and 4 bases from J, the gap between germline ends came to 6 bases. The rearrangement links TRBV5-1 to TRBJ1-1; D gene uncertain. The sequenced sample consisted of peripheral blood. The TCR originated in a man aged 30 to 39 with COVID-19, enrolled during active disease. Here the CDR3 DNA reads TGCGCCAGCAGACTAGGCACTGAAGCTTTCTTT. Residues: CASRLGTEAFF.